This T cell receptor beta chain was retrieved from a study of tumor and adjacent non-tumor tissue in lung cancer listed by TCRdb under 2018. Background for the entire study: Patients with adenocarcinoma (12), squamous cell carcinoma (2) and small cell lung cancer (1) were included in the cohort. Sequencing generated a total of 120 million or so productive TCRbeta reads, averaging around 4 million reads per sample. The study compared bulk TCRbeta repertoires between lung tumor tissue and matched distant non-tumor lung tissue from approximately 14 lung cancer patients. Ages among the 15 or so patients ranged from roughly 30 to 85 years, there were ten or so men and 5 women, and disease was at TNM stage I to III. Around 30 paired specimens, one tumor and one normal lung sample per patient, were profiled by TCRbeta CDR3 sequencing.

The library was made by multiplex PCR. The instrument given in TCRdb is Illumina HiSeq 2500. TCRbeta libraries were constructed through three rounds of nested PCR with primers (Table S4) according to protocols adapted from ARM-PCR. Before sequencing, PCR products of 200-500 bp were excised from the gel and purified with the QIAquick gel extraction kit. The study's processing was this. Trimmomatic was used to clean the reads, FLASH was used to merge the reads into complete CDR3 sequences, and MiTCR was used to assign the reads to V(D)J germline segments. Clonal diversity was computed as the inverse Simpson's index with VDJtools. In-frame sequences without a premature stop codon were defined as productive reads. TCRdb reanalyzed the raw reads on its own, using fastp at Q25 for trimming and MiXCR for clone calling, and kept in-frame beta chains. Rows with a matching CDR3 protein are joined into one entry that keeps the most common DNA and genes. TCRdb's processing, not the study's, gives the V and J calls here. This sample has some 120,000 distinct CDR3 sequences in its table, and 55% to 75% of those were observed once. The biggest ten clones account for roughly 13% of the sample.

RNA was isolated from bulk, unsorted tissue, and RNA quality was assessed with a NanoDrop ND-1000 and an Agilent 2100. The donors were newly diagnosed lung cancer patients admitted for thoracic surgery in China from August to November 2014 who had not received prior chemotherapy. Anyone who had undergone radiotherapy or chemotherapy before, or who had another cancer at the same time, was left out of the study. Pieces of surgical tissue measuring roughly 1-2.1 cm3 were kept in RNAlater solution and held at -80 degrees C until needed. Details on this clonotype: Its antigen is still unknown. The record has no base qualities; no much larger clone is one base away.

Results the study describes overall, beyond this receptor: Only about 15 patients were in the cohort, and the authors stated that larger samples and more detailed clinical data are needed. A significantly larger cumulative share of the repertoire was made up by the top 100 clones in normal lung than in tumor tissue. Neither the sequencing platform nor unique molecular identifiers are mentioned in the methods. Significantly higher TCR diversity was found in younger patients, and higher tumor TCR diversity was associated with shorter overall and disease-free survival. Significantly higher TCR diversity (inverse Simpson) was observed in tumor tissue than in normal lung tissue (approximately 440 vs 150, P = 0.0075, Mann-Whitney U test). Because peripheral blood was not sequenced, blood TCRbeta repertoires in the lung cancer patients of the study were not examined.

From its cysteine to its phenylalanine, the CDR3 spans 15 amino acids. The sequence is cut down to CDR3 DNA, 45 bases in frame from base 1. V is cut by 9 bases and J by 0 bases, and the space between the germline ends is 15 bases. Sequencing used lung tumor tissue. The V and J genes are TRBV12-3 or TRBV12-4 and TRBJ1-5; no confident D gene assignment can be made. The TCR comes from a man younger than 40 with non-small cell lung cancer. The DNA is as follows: TGTGCCAGGAGAAGGTCAGAGAATAGCAATCAGCCCCAGCATTTT. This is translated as CARRRSENSNQPQHF.